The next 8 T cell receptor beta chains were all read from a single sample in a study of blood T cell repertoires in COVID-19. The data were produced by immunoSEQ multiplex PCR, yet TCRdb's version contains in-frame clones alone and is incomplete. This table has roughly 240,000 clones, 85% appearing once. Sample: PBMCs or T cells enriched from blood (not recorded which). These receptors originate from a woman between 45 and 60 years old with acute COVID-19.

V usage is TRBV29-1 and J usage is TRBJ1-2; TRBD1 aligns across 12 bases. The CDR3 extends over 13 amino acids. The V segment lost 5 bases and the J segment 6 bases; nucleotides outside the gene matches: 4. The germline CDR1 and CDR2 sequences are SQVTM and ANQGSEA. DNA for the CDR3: TGCAGCGTTCTAGGGACAGGGGGCGATGGCTACACCTTC. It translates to CSVLGTGGDGYTF.

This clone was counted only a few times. The CDR3 sequence is CASSLAQGAFNYGYTF. In nucleotides, the CDR3 is TGTGCCAGCAGCTTGGCCCAGGGGGCATTTAACTATGGCTACACCTTC. The chain employs TRBV5-6 and TRBJ1-2; TRBD1 agrees at 8 bases. V was pared by 0 bases and J by 1 base, with 5 bases of the junction left unmatched. Germline CDR1 reads SGHDT; CDR2 reads YYEEEE. The CDR3 extends over 16 amino acids.

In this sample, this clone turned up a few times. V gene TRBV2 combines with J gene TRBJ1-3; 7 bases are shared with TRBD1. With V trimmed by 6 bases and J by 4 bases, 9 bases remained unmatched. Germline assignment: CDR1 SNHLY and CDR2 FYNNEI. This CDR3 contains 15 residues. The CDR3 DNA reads TGTGCCAGCAGGGCCGACAGGGTGAGCGGAAACACCATATATTTT. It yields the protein CASRADRVSGNTIYF.

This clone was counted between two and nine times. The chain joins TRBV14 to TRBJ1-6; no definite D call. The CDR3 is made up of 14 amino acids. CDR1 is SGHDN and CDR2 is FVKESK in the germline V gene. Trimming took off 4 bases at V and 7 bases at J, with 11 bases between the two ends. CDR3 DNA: TGTGCCAGCAGCCTCGCCAGGCAGAATTCACCCCTCCACTTT. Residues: CASSLARQNSPLHF.

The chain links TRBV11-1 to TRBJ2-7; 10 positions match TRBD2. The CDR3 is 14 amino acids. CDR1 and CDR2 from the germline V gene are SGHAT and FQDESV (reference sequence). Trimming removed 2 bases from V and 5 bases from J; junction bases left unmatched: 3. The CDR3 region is CASSLKAGGNEQYF. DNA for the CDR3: TGTGCCAGCAGCTTAAAAGCGGGGGGGAACGAGCAGTACTTC.

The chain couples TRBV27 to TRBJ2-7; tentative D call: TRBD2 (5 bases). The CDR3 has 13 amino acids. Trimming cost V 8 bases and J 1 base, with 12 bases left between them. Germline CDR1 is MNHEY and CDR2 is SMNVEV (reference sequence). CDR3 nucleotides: TGTGCCAGCCGCACGGCGGGTTCCTACGAGCAGTACTTC. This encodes CASRTAGSYEQYF.

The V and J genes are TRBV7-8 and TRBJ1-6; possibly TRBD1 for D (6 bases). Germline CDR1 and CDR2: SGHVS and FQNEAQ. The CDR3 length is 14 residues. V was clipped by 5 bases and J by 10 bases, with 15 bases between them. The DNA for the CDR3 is TGTGCCAGCAGCGCCCACAGGGTTCAATCACCCCTCCACTTT. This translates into CASSAHRVQSPLHF.

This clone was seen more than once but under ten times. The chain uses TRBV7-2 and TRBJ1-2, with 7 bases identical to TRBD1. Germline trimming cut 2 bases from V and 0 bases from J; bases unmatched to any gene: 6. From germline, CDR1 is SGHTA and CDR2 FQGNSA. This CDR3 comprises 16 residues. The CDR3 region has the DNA TGTGCCAGCAGCTTAACCGGGACAGCTTCTAACTATGGCTACACCTTC. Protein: CASSLTGTASNYGYTF.